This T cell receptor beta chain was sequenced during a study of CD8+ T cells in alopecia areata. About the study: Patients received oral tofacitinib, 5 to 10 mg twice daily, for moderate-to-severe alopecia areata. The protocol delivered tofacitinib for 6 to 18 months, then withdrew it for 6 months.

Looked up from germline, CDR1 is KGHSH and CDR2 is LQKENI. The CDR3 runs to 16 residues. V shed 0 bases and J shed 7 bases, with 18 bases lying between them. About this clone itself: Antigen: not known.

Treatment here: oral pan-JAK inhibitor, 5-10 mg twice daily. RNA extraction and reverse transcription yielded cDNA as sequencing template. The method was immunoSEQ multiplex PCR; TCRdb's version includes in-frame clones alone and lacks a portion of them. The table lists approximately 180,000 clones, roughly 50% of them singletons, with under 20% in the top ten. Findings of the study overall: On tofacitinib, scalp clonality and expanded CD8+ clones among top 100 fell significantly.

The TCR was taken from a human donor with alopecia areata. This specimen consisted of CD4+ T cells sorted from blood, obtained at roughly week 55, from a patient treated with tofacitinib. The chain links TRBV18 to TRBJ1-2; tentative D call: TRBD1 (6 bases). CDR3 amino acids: CASSPPLQGGGIGYTF. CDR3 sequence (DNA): TGTGCCAGCTCACCACCGTTACAGGGAGGAGGGATTGGCTACACCTTC.